Detailed here is one TCR beta chain. The data belong to a study of human T cells and chemical hapten exposure. Specified time point: pre-sensitization, week 0. As to treatment: therapeutic diphenylcyclopropenone sensitization with weekly scalp DPC. The CDR3 sequence is 16 residues long. Per germline, CDR1 MDHEN and CDR2 SYDVKM. Deletions cut 8 bases from V and 7 bases from J, with 24 bases between. TCRdb independently ran MiXCR on the RACE reads; one entry per CDR3 protein. This table has roughly 380,000 distinct CDR3 sequences, approximately 5% appearing once. The input for sequencing was whole blood, taken in connection with sensitization to the hapten diphenylcyclopropenone (DPC). This sequence joins TRBV28 and TRBJ2-1; maybe TRBD1 (6 bases). The receptor was derived from a woman aged 45-65 years with alopecia areata. Some clones in this sample may be carry-over from other donors' samples. CDR3 region: CASSRGGHPSLNEQFF. The CDR3 DNA sequence: TGTGCCAGCTCCCGAGGGGGACATCCTTCGCTGAATGAGCAGTTCTTC.